The clone carrying this T cell receptor (beta chain) appeared once. This record belongs to a study of cytomegalovirus exposure and HLA in healthy donors. V was shortened by 2 bases and J by 4 bases, with 24 bases between the two germline ends. The CDR3 sequence is 19 residues long. The germline CDR1 and CDR2 sequences are MNHEY and SMNVEV (reference sequence). The primer mix had 60 Vbeta and 13 Jbeta primers. Libraries were prepared by immunoSEQ multiplex PCR; TCRdb keeps only in-frame clonotypes and omits some of them. Among over 75,000 clones listed, about 68% were seen once. V and J are TRBV27 and TRBJ2-1; TRBD2 might be the D (6 bases). The sequenced sample was PBMCs. The receptor comes from a human donor in good health. The CDR3, as DNA: TGTGCCAGCAGTTTACGCCCATCGGCGACTAGGTTAGGGTACAATGAGCAGTTCTTC. Its protein is CASSLRPSATRLGYNEQFF.